This T cell receptor (beta chain) originates from a study of T cells in Graves' hyperthyroidism and ophthalmopathy. Study findings and constraints: The model's output predicted ophthalmopathy at a median of about 6.5 months prior to onset.

As to this clonotype: Its target is not known.

RNA transcripts served as the template for amplifying TCR beta CDR3 regions. The HTBI primer set drove a first-round RT-PCR of the TCR CDR3. One entry per CDR3 protein, called by TCRdb with MiXCR from the multiplex PCR reads. The profile shows some 770,000 distinct CDR3 sequences, 15% to 20% of them singletons. Stable Graves' hyperthyroidism meant no ophthalmopathy progression within 18 months. The study based diagnoses on clinical symptoms, serum thyroxine and TRAb, thyroid ultrasound and orbital computed tomography. CDR1 DFQATT and CDR2 SNEGSKA come from the germline V gene (reference sequence). V lost 3 bases, J lost 7 bases, and 3 bases stayed unmatched. This CDR3 has 13 residues.

This TCR was sampled from a man between 18 and 35 years old with Graves' hyperthyroidism. The sample taken for sequencing was blood. The chain couples TRBV20-1 to TRBJ2-1; 10 bases line up with TRBD2. As DNA, the CDR3 is TGCAGTGCTAGTCTACTAGCGGGAAATGAGCAGTTCTTC. It yields the protein CSASLLAGNEQFF.